This T cell receptor (beta chain) was identified in a study of blood T cells in healthy people across ages (dated by TCRdb to the mid-2010s). About the full investigation: In model experiments, template switching captured roughly one uniquely barcoded TCR beta cDNA molecule for every two T cells. Age-related changes in TCR beta repertoire diversity were measured in the study by deep sequencing normalized with unique cDNA molecular identifiers. The donors were divided into four age groups: young (average around 15 years), middle-aged (about 39), aged (approximately 64) and long-lived (roughly 82). To avoid experimental bias, donors of different ages were spread randomly across the sequencing lanes. Two additional independent replicas of 1 million unique cDNA reads from the same blood draw were analyzed for two donors (one aged 18 to 29 and one aged 80 or older).

Systemically healthy Caucasian individuals from Russia, some 38 in total and aged roughly 6 to 100 years, were included as donors. Each donor gave approximately 9.3 milliliters of peripheral blood, collected into EDTA-treated Vacutainer tubes. Ficoll-Paque density-gradient centrifugation was used to isolate PBMCs, with at least 6 million per sample. Trizol reagent was used to extract total RNA from PBMCs, with at least 6 micrograms per sample. The percentages of naive CD45RAhigh/CD27high T cells were determined by flow cytometry on a PBMC aliquot from every donor. The paper as a whole reports these results and caveats: Bulk unsorted PBMC profiling prevented conclusive comparison of naive and antigen-experienced compartments. Compared with the aged group, more naive CD4+ T cells, fewer expanded clones and increased TCR diversity were shown by the long-lived group, suggesting age selection. Donor CMV infection status was unknown, potentially confounding age-related changes in expanded clonotypes. There was a strong correlation between observed TCR beta diversity and the percentage of naive T cells measured by flow cytometry. As age increased, observed TCR beta diversity per million T cells dropped in a roughly linear way, and a significant reduction was already evident by age about 36. Total diversity estimates from one million sequenced T cells were considered lower bounds and underestimates.

The germline V gene supplies CDR1 SNHLY and CDR2 FYNNEI. Relative to germline, V is 4 bases shorter and J is 1 base shorter, with 15 bases between their ends. The CDR3 goes from the cysteine to the phenylalanine over 16 residues. Only the CDR3 DNA is retained, 48 bases long and in frame from the first base. The library relied on 5' RACE. The run used an Illumina HiSeq 2500. A second PCR of about 7 to 12 cycles was run with a J-beta primer mix and a sample-barcoded 5' primer. A template-switch 5' adaptor carrying 12 random nucleotides introduced a unique molecular identifier onto each TCR beta cDNA molecule. At least 2.5 million CDR3-containing paired-end reads were obtained from each sample. First-strand cDNA synthesis was performed from all RNA using the Mint cDNA synthesis kit, with priming by a TRBC-specific oligonucleotide. All cDNA was treated with uracil-DNA glycosylase and then went through a first 18-cycle PCR with the universal primers M1SS and BC2_uni_R. As for the original processing: For normalization, 1 million high-quality reads, each with a distinct molecular identifier, were randomly selected from each sample. Reads with shared molecular identifiers were discarded instead of being binned into consensus sequences. MiTCR, with a Q25 quality threshold and the strictest error-elimination algorithm, was used for CDR3 identification, clonotype clustering and error correction. A nonparametric unseen species model with Euler transformation was used to estimate lower-bound total TCR beta diversity. The public sequencing data were trimmed at Q25 with fastp and processed into clonotypes with MiXCR by TCRdb, which kept only in-frame beta chains. Entries that share a CDR3 protein sequence are merged under the most common genes and DNA. TCRdb, not the original authors, processed these V and J calls. In all, the sample holds roughly 1.7 million distinct CDR3 sequences, and about 35% of those were seen once. Together, the top ten hold approximately 10% of the sample.

This clonotype was picked up many times. The antigen it binds to is not known. Base-call qualities are not available, and no considerably larger clone is one nucleotide away. This TCR derives from a woman in her 30s in good health. The specimen was blood. The sequence links TRBV2 to TRBJ2-3; a weak D assignment points to TRBD1 (5 bases agree). The sequence in DNA is TGTGCCAGCAGTGGCAATCAGGGTAGGGGCACAGATACGCAGTATTTT. It codes for CASSGNQGRGTDTQYF.